This entry describes one TCR beta chain. Its matching antigen is unknown. This sample stems from a study of OX40 agonist ivuxolimab in advanced cancers. In the study overall: The patients received ivuxolimab by intravenous route every 2 weeks at 0.01 to 10 mg/kg. A history of anti-PD-1, anti-PD-L1 or anti-CTLA-4 therapy was acceptable, and about 40% had some. Enrolled patients in dose escalation had cancers that were hepatocellular carcinoma, melanoma, renal cell or head and neck cancer. Overall study results and limits: Expanded clones belonging to CD8+ T cells outnumbered, on average, those of CD4+.

Profiling relied on immunoSEQ multiplex PCR, and the TCRdb table lists in-frame clones only, not all of them. This table has 60,000 to 80,000 clones, about 80% appearing once. This material consisted of CD4+ or CD8+ T cells sorted from blood, taken in a trial of the OX40 agonist ivuxolimab. The receptor was derived from an adult with an advanced solid tumor such as melanoma, head and neck, liver or kidney cancer.

CDR3 amino acids: CASGRDRSNYGYTF. CDR3 bases: TGCGCCAGCGGTCGGGACAGAAGTAACTATGGCTACACCTTC. V usage is TRBV5-1 and J usage is TRBJ1-2, with 7 bases fitting TRBD1. Germline CDR1 reads SGHRS; CDR2 reads YFSETQ. This CDR3 has 14 residues. V lost 7 bases to trimming and J lost 1 base; unmatched junction nucleotides: 7.